One sample yielded the 30 T cell receptor beta chains listed below, sequenced in a study of HIV-infected patients and healthy controls. The repertoire came from unfractionated whole blood and reflected all unsorted peripheral T cells. Reverse transcription used roughly 450 ng RNA and constant-region primers for alpha and beta. Using multiplexing indices, alpha and beta chain libraries were generated apart by chain-specific third strand synthesis. TCRdb analysed the 5' RACE reads with MiXCR anew, one entry per CDR3 protein. The sample shows approximately 10,000 distinct CDR3 sequences, around 7.6% of them seen only once. Sequences were obtained from blood. The receptors derive from an adult in good health.

By proportion, this clonotype is medium-sized (0.01 to 0.1%). The chain combines TRBV6-6 with TRBJ1-1; 7 positions match TRBD1. CDR1 MNHNY and CDR2 SVGAGI come from the germline V gene (reference sequence). The CDR3 spans 14 residues. After removal of 7 bases from V and 4 bases from J, the junction contained 9 bases not matched to a gene. The CDR3 nucleotides are TGTGCCAGCAACCCGACAGGGTCATCCACTGAAGCTTTCTTT. Translating gives CASNPTGSSTEAFF.

The chain combines TRBV29-1 with TRBJ2-3, with a tentative D call TRBD2 (5 bases). Trimming took off 8 bases at V and 6 bases at J, with 15 bases between the two ends. The germline V gene encodes CDR1 SQVTM and CDR2 ANQGSEA. The CDR3 covers 12 residues. The chain's CDR3 is CSSRGVRDTQYF. CDR3 bases: TGCAGCTCACGGGGTGTGCGGGATACGCAGTATTTT.

This clonotype was counted at least ten times. This chain joins TRBV9 and TRBJ1-1, with D perhaps matching TRBD1 (5 bases). The germline V gene has CDR1 SGDLS and CDR2 YYNGEE. V was shortened by 0 bases and J by 1 base, with 10 bases between the two germline ends. This CDR3 spans 15 amino acids. The CDR3 region has the DNA TGTGCCAGCAGCGTAGTTGCCCAGGGGAACACTGAAGCTTTCTTT. Encoded protein: CASSVVAQGNTEAFF.

At least ten counts were recorded for this clonotype. The chain carries TRBV11-2 and TRBJ1-2; 10 bases are a match to TRBD1. The CDR3 has 14 amino acids. Germline CDR1 SGHAT, CDR2 FQNNGV. With 3 bases clipped from V and 2 bases from J, the junction kept 0 bases outside the gene matches. This CDR3 reads CASSLGQGNYGYTF. CDR3 DNA: TGTGCCAGCAGCTTGGGACAGGGGAACTATGGCTACACCTTC.

Relative to its sample, this clonotype is medium-sized. The chain is built from TRBV19 and TRBJ1-5; D ambiguous. The CDR3 runs 12 residues. Trimming took 11 bases from V and 6 from J, leaving 14 bases between them. The germline CDR1 and CDR2 sequences are LNHDA and SQIVND (reference sequence). The CDR3 DNA reads TGTGCCGCGAGCTACATGGGTCAGCCCCAGCATTTT. This sequence encodes CAASYMGQPQHF.

This clonotype is judged medium-sized. The chain combines TRBV27 with TRBJ1-2; TRBD1 agrees at 8 bases. CDR3 size: 14 residues. With V trimmed by 4 bases and J by 8 bases, 9 bases remained unmatched. Germline V CDR1 and CDR2: MNHEY, SMNVEV (reference sequence). The CDR3, as DNA: TGTGCCAGCAGTTCCGGGACAGGTTCGAAAGGCTACACCTTC. The encoded protein is CASSSGTGSKGYTF.

By frequency in the sample, this clonotype is medium-sized. This chain uses TRBV6-1 with TRBJ1-5; no clear D. Trimming pared 7 bases from V and 0 bases from J, leaving 10 bases between. The CDR3 length is 14 residues. The germline gives CDR1 MNHNS, CDR2 SASEGT. CDR3 nucleotide sequence: TGTGCCAGCAACTTGGACCTTAGCAATCAGCCCCAGCATTTT. Translating it yields CASNLDLSNQPQHF.

This clonotype came up a few times. This sequence joins TRBV7-9 and TRBJ1-2; D is ambiguous. Germline CDR1 SEHNR, CDR2 FQNEAQ (reference sequence). V lost 11 bases and J lost 1, with 8 bases in between. CDR3 size: 11 residues. CDR3 in amino acids: CASGDNYGYTF. The CDR3, as DNA: TGTGCCTCCGGGGATAACTATGGCTACACCTTC.

This clonotype came up a few times. The V and J genes are TRBV20-1 and TRBJ2-2; D gene uncertain. The CDR3 is made up of 16 amino acids. Germline V gene sequence: CDR1 DFQATT, CDR2 SNEGSKA (reference sequence). Trimming removed 4 bases from V and 4 bases from J, with 19 bases in between. This chain's CDR3 is CSAIAPFPRGTGELFF. The CDR3 DNA reads as TGCAGTGCTATAGCCCCCTTTCCCCGAGGCACCGGGGAGCTGTTTTTT.

In this sample, this clonotype turned up many times. The V gene is TRBV19, the J gene TRBJ1-5; D remains ambiguous. The CDR3 has 14 amino acids. V was shortened by 5 bases and J by 4 bases, with 12 bases between the two germline ends. Germline V gene data show CDR1 as LNHDA and CDR2 as SQIVND (reference sequence). CDR3 sequence reads: CASSRPSRNQPQHF. CDR3 coding DNA: TGTGCCAGTAGTCGGCCGTCTAGAAATCAGCCCCAGCATTTT.

The chain has TRBV7-2 and TRBJ1-1, with D unclear. This CDR3 is 14 amino acids long. Trimming left V 5 bases short and J 1 base short, with 11 bases between. Germline V gives CDR1 SGHTA, CDR2 FQGNSA. The CDR3 DNA follows: TGTGCCAGCAGCGATGCAAAAAAGAACACTGAAGCTTTCTTT. It encodes CASSDAKKNTEAFF.

This clonotype is termed medium-sized. The V call is TRBV20-1, the J call TRBJ1-2; D ambiguous. The CDR3 runs to 13 residues. Germline CDR1 and CDR2: DFQATT and SNEGSKA (reference sequence). Deletions cut 3 bases from V and 3 bases from J, with 11 bases between. The CDR3 here is CSASFLMDYGYTF. In DNA, the CDR3 is TGCAGTGCTAGTTTTCTGATGGACTATGGCTACACCTTC.

This clonotype was observed a handful of times. This CDR3 reads CSARGVGVQPQHF. CDR3 in DNA: TGCAGTGCTAGAGGAGTCGGGGTTCAGCCCCAGCATTTT. The rearrangement uses TRBV20-1 and TRBJ1-5; D gene uncertain. Germline loops: CDR1 DFQATT, CDR2 SNEGSKA (reference sequence). The CDR3 is made up of 13 amino acids. The V end was cut by 1 base, the J end by 6 bases, with 10 bases between.

Ten or more counts support this clonotype. The CDR3 reads CASSVSSGGAHSYNEQFF. The CDR3 nucleotides are TGTGCCAGCAGTGTCTCTAGCGGGGGTGCTCACTCCTACAATGAGCAGTTCTTC. V is TRBV2 and J is TRBJ2-1; 10 bases line up with TRBD2. V shed 4 bases and J 0 bases; nucleotides not matched to a gene: 9. CDR1 is SNHLY, CDR2 FYNNEI, per germline. This CDR3 region has 18 residues. The variable domain in full, completed from reference TRBV2 and TRBJ2-1, reads EPEVTQTPSHQVTQMGQEVILRCVPISNHLYFYWYRQILGQKVEFLVSFYNNEISEKSEIFDDQFSVERPDGSNFTLKIRSTKLEDSAMYFCASSVSSGGAHSYNEQFFGPGTRLTVL.

By proportion, this clonotype is medium-sized (0.01 to 0.1%). This sequence joins TRBV5-1 and TRBJ1-1, with a possible D match to TRBD1 (6 bases). V dropped 4 bases and J dropped 8 bases, with 15 bases sitting between them. CDR1 and CDR2 from the germline V gene are SGHRS and YFSETQ. The CDR3 runs 13 residues. In DNA form, the CDR3 reads TGCGCCAGCAGCAGGGGGATATATGAGGAAGCTTTCTTT. Translating gives CASSRGIYEEAFF.

This clonotype came up a few times. The rearrangement uses TRBV11-2 and TRBJ2-1; 8 bases line up with TRBD1. CDR1 SGHAT and CDR2 FQNNGV come from the germline V gene. The junction had 8 bases not matched to a gene; V was cut back by 2 bases and J by 14 bases. This CDR3 is built from 13 residues. The CDR3 is CASSLRLQGVKFF. As DNA, the CDR3 is TGTGCCAGCAGCTTAAGACTACAGGGGGTTAAGTTCTTC.

This clonotype was detected many times. This rearrangement joins TRBV6-5 to TRBJ2-2, with 12 bases lining up with TRBD2. This CDR3 region has 14 residues. Trimming took 7 bases from V and 5 from J; bases not matched to a gene: 2. CDR1 MNHEY and CDR2 SVGAGI come from the germline V gene. Here the CDR3 reads CASTLAGGTGELFF. The CDR3 DNA reads TGTGCCAGCACGCTAGCGGGGGGGACCGGGGAGCTGTTTTTT.

There are many counts of this clonotype. V usage is TRBV7-2 and J usage is TRBJ2-1; 9 nucleotides match TRBD2. There are 16 residues in the CDR3. CDR1 is SGHTA and CDR2 is FQGNSA in the germline V gene. The trim removed 4 bases at V and 2 bases at J, leaving 6 bases unmatched. The CDR3 protein is CASSSSGGLTYNEQFF. The CDR3 DNA reads TGTGCCAGCAGCTCCAGCGGGGGGCTAACCTACAATGAGCAGTTCTTC.

This sequence joins TRBV29-1 and TRBJ1-5; D gene ambiguous. Between the trimmed V and J ends, which lost 5 bases and 11 bases, there was a span of 16 bases. The CDR3 is made up of 12 amino acids. Germline assignment: CDR1 SQVTM and CDR2 ANQGSEA. CDR3 protein: CSVQPDGGSQHF. The CDR3 DNA reads as TGCAGCGTTCAACCGGACGGTGGGTCCCAGCATTTT.

This clonotype was found a few times. The chain recombines TRBV6-5 with TRBJ1-1; D not certain. V lost 0 bases, J lost 5 bases, and 16 bases lay in between. CDR1 and CDR2 from the germline V gene are MNHEY and SVGAGI. The CDR3 has 16 amino acids. In DNA form, the CDR3 reads TGTGCCAGCAGTTACTCAGGGTCCCGTCGGTTAACTGAAGCTTTCTTT. Encoded protein: CASSYSGSRRLTEAFF.

This clonotype is medium-sized within its sample. The chain joins TRBV15 to TRBJ2-2, with D maybe TRBD1 (5 bases). CDR3 length: 13 amino acids. The germline V gene encodes CDR1 LNHNV and CDR2 YYDKDF (reference sequence). V lost 3 bases and J 5 bases, leaving 7 bases between the germline ends. The CDR3 protein is CATSRTETGELFF. Written as DNA, the CDR3 is TGTGCCACCAGCAGGACAGAAACCGGGGAGCTGTTTTTT.

This clonotype is medium-sized within its sample. V and J are TRBV7-9 and TRBJ1-6; D is unresolved. This CDR3 is built from 14 residues. Germline-derived CDR1 and CDR2 are SEHNR and FQNEAQ (reference sequence). The V and J ends lost 1 base and 9 bases respectively, with 10 bases between them. The CDR3 is CASSLGAPGSPLHF. The CDR3 bases are TGTGCCAGCAGCTTAGGGGCCCCCGGTTCACCCCTCCACTTT.

This clonotype was counted only a few times. This chain links TRBV2 with TRBJ2-2, with D perhaps TRBD2 (5 bases). CDR1 is SNHLY and CDR2 is FYNNEI in the germline V gene. Trimming took off 6 bases at V and 5 bases at J, with 19 bases between the two ends. The CDR3 length is 16 residues. Here the CDR3 reads CASSDWGAWGTGELFF. In nucleotides, the CDR3 is TGTGCCAGCAGCGACTGGGGAGCTTGGGGTACCGGGGAGCTGTTTTTT.

Ten or more counts support this clonotype. This rearrangement joins TRBV5-1 to TRBJ2-2; 7 bases are shared with TRBD1. After removal of 4 bases from V and 1 base from J, the junction contained 4 bases not matched to a gene. In germline, CDR1 is SGHRS, CDR2 YFSETQ. This CDR3 is built from 15 residues. The CDR3 coding sequence is TGCGCCAGCAGCGGCGACAGGGTGAACACCGGGGAGCTGTTTTTT. Amino acids: CASSGDRVNTGELFF.

The rearrangement uses TRBV19 and TRBJ1-2, with TRBD1 identical over 9 bases. Trimming removed 3 bases from V and 1 base from J; junction bases left unmatched: 3. The germline CDR1 and CDR2 sequences are LNHDA and SQIVND (reference sequence). The CDR3 loop spans 15 amino acids. CDR3 DNA: TGTGCCAGTAGTATCGGACAGGGGAATAACTATGGCTACACCTTC. Protein sequence: CASSIGQGNNYGYTF.

This clonotype is labeled medium-sized (0.01 to 0.1%). The chain links TRBV7-8 to TRBJ1-1; TRBD1 matches 7 bases. Losses at the gene ends were 1 base for V and 5 bases for J; bases not matched to a gene: 4. Germline loops: CDR1 SGHVS, CDR2 FQNEAQ. CDR3 size: 14 residues. CDR3 DNA: TGTGCCAGCAGCTTAGTAGGGGGCCGGACTGAAGCTTTCTTT. As protein: CASSLVGGRTEAFF. Looking up the rest from reference TRBV7-8 and TRBJ1-1 gives the full variable domain: GAGVSQSPRYKVAKRGQDVALRCDPISGHVSLFWYQQALGQGPEFLTYFQNEAQLDKSGLPSDRFFAERPEGSVSTLKIQRTQQEDSAVYLCASSLVGGRTEAFFGQGTRLTVV.

This clonotype rates as medium-sized (0.01 to 0.1%). This chain links TRBV18 with TRBJ2-7; D may match TRBD1 or TRBD2 (5 bases each). Germline CDR1 KGHSH, CDR2 LQKENI. Trimming shortened V by 0 bases and J by 5 bases, and 14 bases separated the two germline ends. This CDR3 spans 15 amino acids. The CDR3 spells CASSPPAAGSHEQYF. CDR3 DNA sequence: TGTGCCAGCTCACCACCGGCGGCAGGGAGCCACGAGCAGTACTTC. Together with reference TRBV18 and TRBJ2-7, the CDR3 gives the full variable domain: NAGVMQNPRHLVRRRGQEARLRCSPMKGHSHVYWYRQLPEEGLKFMVYLQKENIIDESGMPKERFSAEFPKEGPSILRIQQVVRGDSAAYFCASSPPAAGSHEQYFGPGTRLTVT.

This clonotype is medium-sized within its sample. The genes are TRBV12-3 or TRBV12-4 and TRBJ1-6; D perhaps matches TRBD1 (6 bases). The ends were cut back, 5 bases at V and 5 bases at J, with 16 bases in the middle. The CDR3 is 16 residues long. CDR3 in DNA: TGTGCCAGCAGTCCAGGGGCGACTACGAATAATTCACCCCTCCACTTT. Encoded protein: CASSPGATTNNSPLHF.

This clonotype has at least ten counts. The gene calls are TRBV19 and TRBJ1-5; D gene uncertain. Germline-derived CDR1 and CDR2 are LNHDA and SQIVND (reference sequence). V was trimmed by 5 bases and J by 5 bases, leaving 16 bases between them. This CDR3 is 15 amino acids long. The CDR3 coding sequence is TGTGCCAGTAGTCCGTTGGGTGGGTTAGATCAGCCCCAGCATTTT. This gives the protein CASSPLGGLDQPQHF.

The table lists this clonotype with many counts. This chain links TRBV7-6 with TRBJ1-2; no firm D call. This CDR3 region has 14 residues. Trimming removed 3 bases at V and 8 bases at J, with 16 bases between. Germline values: CDR1 SGHVS, CDR2 FNYEAQ. In DNA, the CDR3 is TGTGCCAGCAGCTTGATGAAGGGTGACTTGGGCTACACCTTC. It is translated as CASSLMKGDLGYTF.